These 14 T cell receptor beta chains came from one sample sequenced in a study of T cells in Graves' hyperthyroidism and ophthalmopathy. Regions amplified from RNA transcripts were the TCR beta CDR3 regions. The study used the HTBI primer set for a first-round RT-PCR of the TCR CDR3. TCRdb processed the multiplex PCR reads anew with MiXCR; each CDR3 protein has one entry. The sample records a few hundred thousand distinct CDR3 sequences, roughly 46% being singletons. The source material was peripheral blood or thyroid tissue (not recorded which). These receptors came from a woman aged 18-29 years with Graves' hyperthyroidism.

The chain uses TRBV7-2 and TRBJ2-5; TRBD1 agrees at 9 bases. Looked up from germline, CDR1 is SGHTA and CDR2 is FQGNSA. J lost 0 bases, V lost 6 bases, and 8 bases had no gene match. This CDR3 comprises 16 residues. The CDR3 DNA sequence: TGTGCCAGCAGTGCGGGACAGGGATGGTACCAAGAGACCCAGTACTTC. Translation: CASSAGQGWYQETQYF.

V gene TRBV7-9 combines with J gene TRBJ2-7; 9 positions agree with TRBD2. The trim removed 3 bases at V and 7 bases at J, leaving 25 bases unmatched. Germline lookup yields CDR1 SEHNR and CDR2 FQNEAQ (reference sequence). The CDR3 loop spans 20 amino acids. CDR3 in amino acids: CASSFIPGLAMDVRLDEQYF. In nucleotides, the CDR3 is TGTGCCAGCAGCTTTATCCCGGGACTAGCTATGGATGTACGGTTGGATGAGCAGTACTTC.

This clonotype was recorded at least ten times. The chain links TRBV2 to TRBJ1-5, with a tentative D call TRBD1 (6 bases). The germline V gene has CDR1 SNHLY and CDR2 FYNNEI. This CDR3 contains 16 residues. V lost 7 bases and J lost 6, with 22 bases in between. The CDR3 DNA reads TGTGCCAGCACCCTAGGGGGTCCTGCCCTGACTCAGCCCCAGCATTTT. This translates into CASTLGGPALTQPQHF.

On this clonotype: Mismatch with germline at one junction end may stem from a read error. CDR3 sequence reads: CASREAGVGTGELFF. CDR3 DNA sequence: TGTGCCAGCAGGGAAGCGGGAGTCGGCACCGGGGAGCTGTTTTTT. This rearrangement joins TRBV2 to TRBJ2-2, with 8 bases identical to TRBD2. CDR3 size: 15 residues. Germline-derived CDR1 and CDR2 are SNHLY and FYNNEI.

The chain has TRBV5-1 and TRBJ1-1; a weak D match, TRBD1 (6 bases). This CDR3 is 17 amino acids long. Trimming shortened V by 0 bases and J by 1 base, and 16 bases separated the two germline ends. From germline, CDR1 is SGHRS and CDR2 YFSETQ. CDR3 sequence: CASSLEGRGGWNTEAFF. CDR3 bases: TGCGCCAGCAGCTTGGAAGGCAGGGGAGGATGGAACACTGAAGCTTTCTTT.

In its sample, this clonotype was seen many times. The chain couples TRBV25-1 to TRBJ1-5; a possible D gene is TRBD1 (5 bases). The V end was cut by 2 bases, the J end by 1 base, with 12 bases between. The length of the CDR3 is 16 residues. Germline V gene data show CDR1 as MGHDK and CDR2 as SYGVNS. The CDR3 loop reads CASSEAGRESNQPQHF. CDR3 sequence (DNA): TGTGCCAGCAGTGAAGCCGGCAGGGAGAGCAATCAGCCCCAGCATTTT.

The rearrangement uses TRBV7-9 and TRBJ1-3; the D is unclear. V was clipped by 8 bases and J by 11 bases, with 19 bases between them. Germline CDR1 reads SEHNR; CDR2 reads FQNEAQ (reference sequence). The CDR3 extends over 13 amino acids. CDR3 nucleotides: TGTGCCAGCGCCCGACCTCCGGGTGCCTCCATATATTTT. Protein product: CASARPPGASIYF.

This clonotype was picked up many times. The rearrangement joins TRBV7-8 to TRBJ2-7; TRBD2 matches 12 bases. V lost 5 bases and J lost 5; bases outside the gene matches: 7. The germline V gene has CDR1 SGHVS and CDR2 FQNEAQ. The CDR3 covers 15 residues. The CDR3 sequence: CASSILAGGLDEQYF. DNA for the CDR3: TGTGCCAGCAGCATACTAGCGGGAGGTTTAGACGAGCAGTACTTC.

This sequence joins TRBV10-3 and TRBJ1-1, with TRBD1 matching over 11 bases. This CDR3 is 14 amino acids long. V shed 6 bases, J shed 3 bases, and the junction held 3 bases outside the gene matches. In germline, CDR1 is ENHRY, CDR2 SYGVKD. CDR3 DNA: TGTGCCATCAGGCCGGGACAGGGGGACACTGAAGCTTTCTTT. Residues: CAIRPGQGDTEAFF.

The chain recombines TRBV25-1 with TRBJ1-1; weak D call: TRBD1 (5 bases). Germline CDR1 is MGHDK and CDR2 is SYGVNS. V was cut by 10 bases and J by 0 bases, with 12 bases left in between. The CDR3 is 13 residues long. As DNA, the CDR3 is TGTGCCACCAACAAGGGGATGAACACTGAAGCTTTCTTT. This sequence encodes CATNKGMNTEAFF. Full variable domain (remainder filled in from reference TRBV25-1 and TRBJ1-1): EADIYQTPRYLVIGTGKKITLECSQTMGHDKMYWYQQDPGMELHLIHYSYGVNSTEKGDLSSESTVSRIRTEHFPLTLESARPSHTSQYLCATNKGMNTEAFFGQGTRLTVV.

The CDR3 sequence: CSASQGGEDTQYF. The CDR3 coding sequence is TGCAGTGCTAGTCAGGGTGGGGAAGATACGCAGTATTTT. The gene calls are TRBV20-1 and TRBJ2-3; D may be TRBD1 (5 bases). This CDR3 contains 13 residues. Trimming took 3 bases from V and 5 from J, leaving 12 bases between them. Per the germline V gene, CDR1 is DFQATT and CDR2 is SNEGSKA (reference sequence).

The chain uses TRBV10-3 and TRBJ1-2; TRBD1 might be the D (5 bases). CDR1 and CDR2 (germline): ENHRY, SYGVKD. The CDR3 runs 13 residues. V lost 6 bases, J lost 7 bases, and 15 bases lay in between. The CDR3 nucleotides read TGTGCCATCAGAACGGCAGGGCTCGGTGGCTACACCTTC. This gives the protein CAIRTAGLGGYTF.

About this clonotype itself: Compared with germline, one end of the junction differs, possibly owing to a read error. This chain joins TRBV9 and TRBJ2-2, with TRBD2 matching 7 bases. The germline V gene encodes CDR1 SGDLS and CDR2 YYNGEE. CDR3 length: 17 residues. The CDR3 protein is CASSVHALAQNTGGLFF. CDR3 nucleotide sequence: TGTGCCAGCAGCGTACATGCACTAGCGCAGAACACCGGGGGGCTGTTTTTT.

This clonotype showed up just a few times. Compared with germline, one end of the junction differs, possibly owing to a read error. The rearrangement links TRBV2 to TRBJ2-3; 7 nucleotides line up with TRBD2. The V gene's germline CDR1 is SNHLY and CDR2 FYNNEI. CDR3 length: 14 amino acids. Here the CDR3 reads CATSVASGTDTQYF. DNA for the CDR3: TGTGCCACCAGTGTGGCTAGCGGTACAGATACGCAGTATTTT.